These 23 T cell receptor beta chains share one sample of origin, sequenced in a study of memory CD4+ T cells and cytomegalovirus serostatus. Sequencing used immunoSEQ multiplex PCR; TCRdb keeps in-frame clones, though not all of them. The sample holds approximately 50,000 clones; 70% to 85% are singletons and the top ten take about 2.4%. The sort gate was single viable CD3+CD4+CD8-CD45RO+ cells for memory CD4+ T cells. Sample: memory CD4+ T cells from blood. These receptors were collected from an adult in good health and CMV-seropositive.

V usage is TRBV2 and J usage is TRBJ2-3; possible D gene TRBD2, 5 bases. This CDR3 has 15 residues. Trimming cost V 1 base and J 1 base, with 9 bases left between them. The germline gives CDR1 SNHLY, CDR2 FYNNEI. This CDR3 reads CASSEELAGTDTQYF. The CDR3 DNA reads as TGTGCCAGCAGTGAAGAGCTAGCCGGCACAGATACGCAGTATTTT.

The CDR3 loop reads CASSEEGNIQYF. CDR3 nucleotides: TGTGCCAGCAGTGAAGAGGGAAACATTCAGTACTTC. The chain recombines TRBV6-1 with TRBJ2-4; D call uncertain. The CDR3 is made up of 12 amino acids. Trimming took off 1 base at V and 6 bases at J, with 4 bases between the two ends. The V gene's germline CDR1 is MNHNS and CDR2 SASEGT.

This chain connects TRBV2 to TRBJ2-3; 9 bases agree with TRBD2. J was trimmed by 4 bases and V by 7 bases; bases with no gene match: 6. The V gene's germline CDR1 is SNHLY and CDR2 FYNNEI. The CDR3 is made up of 14 amino acids. The CDR3 region has the DNA TGTGCCAGCATTATACTAGCGGGCGCAGATACGCAGTATTTT. Translating gives CASIILAGADTQYF.

The rearrangement uses TRBV7-8 and TRBJ1-5; TRBD1 is a possible D gene (5 bases). Germline CDR1 is SGHVS and CDR2 is FQNEAQ. Between the trimmed V and J ends, which lost 5 bases and 5 bases, there was a span of 13 bases. The CDR3 contains 14 residues. The CDR3 DNA follows: TGTGCCAGCAGCCGGGACCGGAACGATCAGCCCCAGCATTTT. Its translation: CASSRDRNDQPQHF.

The CDR3 region has the DNA TGCGCCAGCAGCCAGGTCGTCGGCTGGGAGCTGTTTTTT. It encodes CASSQVVGWELFF. This chain joins TRBV4-3 and TRBJ2-2; D is ambiguous. With 3 bases removed from V and 9 bases from J, the gap between germline ends came to 11 bases. Germline CDR1 and CDR2: LGHNA and YSLEER. This CDR3 is 13 amino acids long.

The chain has TRBV2 and TRBJ2-3, with 7 nucleotides matching TRBD1. The CDR3 has 14 residues. After removal of 8 bases from V and 1 base from J, the junction contained 6 bases not matched to a gene. CDR1 is SNHLY and CDR2 is FYNNEI in the germline V gene. This CDR3 reads CASCGTVRTDTQYF. The CDR3 nucleotides are TGTGCCAGCTGTGGGACAGTCCGCACAGATACGCAGTATTTT.

V usage is TRBV10-3 and J usage is TRBJ2-1; D remains ambiguous. This CDR3 region has 15 residues. Germline V gene lookup returns CDR1 ENHRY and CDR2 SYGVKD. V was clipped by 0 bases and J by 6 bases, with 12 bases between them. The chain's CDR3 is CAISESNPYGNEQFF. The DNA of the CDR3 is TGTGCCATCAGTGAGTCGAACCCGTATGGCAATGAGCAGTTCTTC.

The chain carries TRBV5-4 and TRBJ2-1; no clear D. The V and J ends lost 0 bases and 5 bases respectively, with 9 bases between them. Germline V gene sequence: CDR1 SGHNT, CDR2 YYREEE (reference sequence). The CDR3 has 14 residues. The CDR3 sequence: CASSLVGLHNEQFF. In nucleotides, the CDR3 is TGTGCCAGCAGCTTGGTTGGGCTCCACAATGAGCAGTTCTTC. The full variable domain, its missing parts supplied by reference TRBV5-4 and TRBJ2-1, is ETGVTQSPTHLIKTRGQQVTLRCSSQSGHNTVSWYQQALGQGPQFIFQYYREEENGRGNFPPRFSGLQFPNYSSELNVNALELDDSALYLCASSLVGLHNEQFFGPGTRLTVL.

The V call is TRBV18, the J call TRBJ1-1; TRBD1 agrees at 10 bases. Germline V gene sequence: CDR1 KGHSH, CDR2 LQKENI. CDR3 length: 17 residues. V trimming: 0 bases; J trimming: 0 bases; junction bases outside the gene matches: 4. As DNA, the CDR3 is TGTGCCAGCTCACCACCCGGGACAGGGGCCATGAACACTGAAGCTTTCTTT. This translates into CASSPPGTGAMNTEAFF.

The rearrangement uses TRBV5-1 and TRBJ2-3, with 7 positions matching TRBD1. The CDR3 runs to 16 residues. Per the germline V gene, CDR1 is SGHRS and CDR2 is YFSETQ. V was clipped by 6 bases and J by 2 bases; unmatched bases: 12. CDR3 sequence (DNA): TGCGCCAGCACCTTTCTAGGTGACAGGGCCACAGATACGCAGTATTTT. Residues: CASTFLGDRATDTQYF.

Only one count was recorded for this clone. This sequence joins TRBV5-4 and TRBJ2-1; 7 bases agree with TRBD1. The CDR3 runs 16 residues. Unmatched junction bases numbered 9, after V lost 0 bases and J lost 6 bases. CDR1 is SGHNT and CDR2 is YYREEE in the germline V gene (reference sequence). This chain's CDR3 is CASSLEQGLWFNEQFF. The CDR3 DNA reads TGTGCCAGCAGCTTGGAACAGGGGCTATGGTTCAATGAGCAGTTCTTC.

The chain employs TRBV5-8 and TRBJ2-5; 9 bases line up with TRBD1. Losses at the gene ends were 3 bases for V and 3 bases for J; bases not matched to a gene: 9. The CDR3 spans 16 residues. Germline loops: CDR1 SGHTS, CDR2 YDEGEE. The CDR3 nucleotides read TGTGCCAGCAGCTATCCCCTAAGACAGGGGGAAGAGACCCAGTACTTC. Translating gives CASSYPLRQGEETQYF. The variable domain in full, with the rest retrieved from reference TRBV5-8 and TRBJ2-5, is EAGVTQSPTHLIKTRGQQATLRCSPISGHTSVYWYQQALGLGLQFLLWYDEGEERNRGNFPPRFSGRQFPNYSSELNVNALELEDSALYLCASSYPLRQGEETQYFGPGTRLLVL.

V is TRBV19 and J is TRBJ1-2; no clear D. The V gene lost 6 bases and the J gene lost 5 bases, with 13 bases spanning the gap. The CDR3 runs to 13 residues. The germline CDR1 and CDR2 sequences are LNHDA and SQIVND (reference sequence). CDR3 amino acids: CASRDGLKYGYTF. CDR3 coding DNA: TGTGCCAGTAGGGACGGACTGAAATATGGCTACACCTTC.

The V gene is TRBV2, the J gene TRBJ2-3; D is perhaps TRBD2 (5 bases). V lost 6 bases and J lost 3, with 13 bases in between. There are 14 residues in the CDR3. CDR1 is SNHLY and CDR2 is FYNNEI in the germline V gene. DNA for the CDR3: TGTGCCAGCAGGTCCGGGGTCCGAACAGATACGCAGTATTTT. Residues: CASRSGVRTDTQYF.

This clone was detected a few times. The rearrangement links TRBV5-1 to TRBJ1-2; D unclear. The V end was cut by 4 bases, the J end by 8 bases, with 15 bases between. Germline CDR1 SGHRS, CDR2 YFSETQ. The CDR3 length is 13 residues. The CDR3 region is CASSITPTGGYTF. DNA for the CDR3: TGCGCCAGCAGCATAACACCGACGGGGGGCTACACCTTC.

The J gene is TRBJ1-4, the V gene TRBV7-6, with D perhaps matching TRBD1 (6 bases). The germline V gene encodes CDR1 SGHVS and CDR2 FNYEAQ. This CDR3 is built from 15 residues. V gave up 1 base and J gave up 3 bases, with 9 bases separating them. CDR3 coding DNA: TGTGCCAGCAGCTTAGGAGACAGGTCTAATGAAAAACTGTTTTTT. Protein product: CASSLGDRSNEKLFF.

This clone was found once. V is TRBV6-6 and J is TRBJ2-7; no clear D. The CDR3 is made up of 13 amino acids. Trimming left V 0 bases short and J 4 bases short, with 7 bases between. Germline CDR1 is MNHNY and CDR2 is SVGAGI (reference sequence). The CDR3: CASSYSEWYEQYF. The DNA of the CDR3 is TGTGCCAGCAGTTACTCCGAGTGGTACGAGCAGTACTTC.

The DNA for the CDR3 is TGTGCCAGCAATAATAACTATGGCTACACCTTC. This gives the protein CASNNNYGYTF. V usage is TRBV25-1 and J usage is TRBJ1-2; D gene uncertain. Germline CDR1 reads MGHDK; CDR2 reads SYGVNS. The V gene lost 7 bases and the J gene lost 1 base, with 4 bases spanning the gap. The CDR3 spans 11 residues.

This clone was counted between two and nine times. The rearrangement joins TRBV5-1 to TRBJ1-4, with TRBD1 matching over 7 bases. Germline V gene data show CDR1 as SGHRS and CDR2 as YFSETQ. This CDR3 comprises 14 residues. V lost 2 bases and J lost 6; bases outside the gene matches: 4. The CDR3 DNA reads as TGCGCCAGCAGCTTAGGGGGCATCGATGAAAAACTGTTTTTT. Translation: CASSLGGIDEKLFF.

V is TRBV4-3 and J is TRBJ2-7, with a possible D match to TRBD1 (6 bases). The CDR3 extends over 17 amino acids. The V end lost 0 bases, the J end lost 2 bases, and 17 bases lay between the germline ends. Germline lookup yields CDR1 LGHNA and CDR2 YSLEER. The CDR3 sequence: CASSQERGQGSPYEQYF. The CDR3 coding sequence is TGCGCCAGCAGCCAAGAAAGGGGTCAGGGGTCCCCCTACGAGCAGTACTTC.

This rearrangement joins TRBV19 to TRBJ2-3; D is unclear. The V end lost 4 bases, the J end lost 0 bases, and 14 bases lay between the germline ends. The CDR3 extends over 16 amino acids. The germline V gene encodes CDR1 LNHDA and CDR2 SQIVND (reference sequence). The CDR3 region has the DNA TGTGCCAGTAGTAACCGCGGTATTTCTAGCACAGATACGCAGTATTTT. It specifies CASSNRGISSTDTQYF.

The chain recombines TRBV28 with TRBJ1-5, with unresolved D. The CDR3 extends over 14 amino acids. Trimming cost V 6 bases and J 10 bases, with 19 bases left between them. Germline V gives CDR1 MDHEN, CDR2 SYDVKM. For the CDR3, the DNA is TGTGCCAGCAGCCTGGGCCAAAGCCGGAGTCCCCAGCATTTT. Protein sequence: CASSLGQSRSPQHF.

A single count supports this clone. The J gene is TRBJ1-1, the V gene TRBV15; D is undetermined. Germline lookup yields CDR1 LNHNV and CDR2 YYDKDF (reference sequence). Trimming stripped 0 bases from V and 3 bases from J, with 5 bases between. The CDR3 has 13 residues. CDR3 sequence reads: CATSREEDTEAFF. The CDR3 region has the DNA TGTGCCACCAGCAGAGAAGAGGACACTGAAGCTTTCTTT.